This entry describes one T cell receptor (beta chain). Per the germline V gene, CDR1 is LNHDA and CDR2 is SQIVND (reference sequence). The CDR3 runs to 15 residues. Trimming took 5 bases from V and 4 from J; bases not matched to a gene: 7. Original analysis: Amplifying reference gene primers gave estimates of nucleated cell counts. Libraries were prepared by immunoSEQ multiplex PCR; TCRdb keeps only in-frame clonotypes and omits some of them. V, J and clone size are taken as reported in that table, and D and trimming were inferred from the DNA itself. The sample records approximately 44,000 clones, over 80% being singletons. This specimen belongs to a study of blood T cell repertoires in COVID-19. Looking at the study overall: Acute-phase and convalescent COVID-19 samples originated in the United States, Italy and Spain. T cells, B-cell-depleted T cells, or PBMCs supplied cDNA or gDNA.

This chain joins TRBV19 and TRBJ2-5; 10 bases line up with TRBD2. The TCR sequence derives from a woman aged 40-49 years with acute or convalescent COVID-19. The sample was peripheral blood. Here the CDR3 DNA reads TGTGCCAGTAGTCCTAGCGGGGGTCGCGTAGAGACCCAGTACTTC. Encoded protein: CASSPSGGRVETQYF.